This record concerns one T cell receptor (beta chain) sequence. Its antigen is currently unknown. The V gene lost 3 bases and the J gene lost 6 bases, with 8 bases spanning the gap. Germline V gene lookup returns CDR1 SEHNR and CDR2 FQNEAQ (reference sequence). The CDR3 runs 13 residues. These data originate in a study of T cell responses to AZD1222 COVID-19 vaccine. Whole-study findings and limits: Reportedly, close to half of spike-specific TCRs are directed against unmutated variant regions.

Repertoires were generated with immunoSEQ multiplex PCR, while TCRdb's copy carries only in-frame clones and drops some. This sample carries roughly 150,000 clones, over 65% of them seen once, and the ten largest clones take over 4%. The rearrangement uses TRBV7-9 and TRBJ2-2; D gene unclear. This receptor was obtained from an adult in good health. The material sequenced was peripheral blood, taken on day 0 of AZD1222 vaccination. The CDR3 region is CASSFDVAGELFF. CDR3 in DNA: TGTGCCAGCAGCTTCGATGTGGCCGGGGAGCTGTTTTTT.